These 15 T cell receptor beta chains were sequenced from one sample in a study of cytomegalovirus exposure and HLA in healthy donors. Researchers ran the PCR with 60 Vbeta and 13 Jbeta primers. Produced via immunoSEQ multiplex PCR; TCRdb's table is partial and in-frame only. This table has tens of thousands of clones, 60% to 80% appearing once. Sequencing was carried out using PBMCs. The receptors were sampled from a woman younger than 45 in good health and CMV-seronegative.

CDR3 residues: CASSLAAGTGIGEKLFF. CDR3 DNA sequence: TGTGCCAGCAGCTTGGCTGCAGGAACTGGCATTGGGGAAAAACTGTTTTTT. The chain has TRBV5-6 and TRBJ1-4; D ambiguous. CDR1 and CDR2 (germline): SGHDT, YYEEEE. This CDR3 contains 17 residues. The germline V and J ends were trimmed by 0 bases and 8 bases, with 20 bases remaining between them.

The CDR3, as DNA: TGTGCCAGCAGTTGGGCTAGCGGGGCCTACGAGCAGTACTTC. Residues: CASSWASGAYEQYF. V and J are TRBV6-6 and TRBJ2-7; 9 nucleotides align to TRBD2. Germline CDR1 reads MNHNY; CDR2 reads SVGAGI (reference sequence). Unmatched junction bases numbered 3, after V lost 4 bases and J lost 2 bases. This CDR3 is built from 14 residues.

The chain recombines TRBV2 with TRBJ2-7; no reliable D call. In germline, CDR1 is SNHLY, CDR2 FYNNEI. Trimming pared 7 bases from V and 4 bases from J, leaving 20 bases between. CDR3 length: 15 amino acids. CDR3 in amino acids: CASTPFMRKSYEQYF. The DNA of the CDR3 is TGTGCCAGCACCCCATTCATGAGGAAGAGTTACGAGCAGTACTTC.

This rearrangement joins TRBV4-1 to TRBJ2-2; 8 nucleotides line up with TRBD2. Trimming removed 2 bases from V and 0 bases from J; junction bases left unmatched: 11. Germline CDR1 MGHRA, CDR2 YSYEKL. The CDR3 sequence is 19 residues long. The DNA of the CDR3 is TGCGCCAGCAGCCAATCAGGACTAGCTCTTTCCACGAACACCGGGGAGCTGTTTTTT. It yields the protein CASSQSGLALSTNTGELFF.

This clone was recorded a few times. The V call is TRBV7-9, the J call TRBJ2-1, with 9 bases matching TRBD2. The CDR3 has 16 residues. Per germline, CDR1 SEHNR and CDR2 FQNEAQ (reference sequence). V was clipped by 8 bases and J by 2 bases; unmatched bases: 10. CDR3 nucleotide sequence: TGTGCCAGCTCGGGGACTAGCCCTAAGACCTACAATGAGCAGTTCTTC. Translation gives CASSGTSPKTYNEQFF.

This clone has just a few counts. The CDR3 here is CASRLTGADTQYF. The CDR3 DNA sequence: TGCGCCAGCAGACTTACAGGGGCGGATACGCAGTATTTT. The V call is TRBV10-1, the J call TRBJ2-3; 7 nucleotides match TRBD1. Trimming took 6 bases from V and 6 from J; bases not matched to a gene: 6. This CDR3 is built from 13 residues. Germline V gene lookup returns CDR1 WNHNN and CDR2 SYGVQD (reference sequence).

About this clone: The sample carries other DNA sequences with the same CDR3. The chain joins TRBV6-1 to TRBJ2-7; 10 bases are shared with TRBD1. J lost 1 base, V lost 6 bases, and 0 bases had no gene match. Germline V gives CDR1 MNHNS, CDR2 SASEGT. There are 13 residues in the CDR3. This CDR3 reads CASRDRGSYEQYF. For the CDR3, the DNA is TGTGCCAGCAGGGACAGGGGGTCCTACGAGCAGTACTTC.

V is TRBV30 and J is TRBJ1-5, with D perhaps TRBD1 (6 bases). Trimming removed 4 bases at V and 2 bases at J, with 6 bases between. The CDR3 extends over 12 amino acids. CDR1 and CDR2 (germline): GTSNPN, SVGIG (reference sequence). The CDR3 sequence is CAWTGGNQPQHF. The CDR3 coding sequence is TGTGCCTGGACAGGGGGCAATCAGCCCCAGCATTTT.

This sequence joins TRBV5-1 and TRBJ2-5; 11 positions match TRBD2. The J segment lost 3 bases and the V segment lost 0 bases, leaving 7 bases of the junction unmatched. The CDR3 is 17 residues long. In germline, CDR1 is SGHRS, CDR2 YFSETQ. The CDR3 protein is CASSLGASGGLEETQYF. The DNA of the CDR3 is TGCGCCAGCAGCTTGGGGGCTAGCGGGGGGCTCGAAGAGACCCAGTACTTC.

This chain uses TRBV4-2 with TRBJ2-7; 10 positions agree with TRBD1. The CDR3 is 18 residues long. V was clipped by 3 bases and J by 0 bases; unmatched bases: 11. CDR1 is LGHNA and CDR2 is YNFKEQ in the germline V gene. CDR3 nucleotide sequence: TGTGCCAGCAGCCACCCATATACCGGACAGGGGGACTCCTACGAGCAGTACTTC. Amino acids: CASSHPYTGQGDSYEQYF.

This clone showed up just a few times. CDR3 loop: CASSSDLAKNIQYF. CDR3 in DNA: TGTGCCAGCAGTTCGGACTTAGCCAAAAACATTCAGTACTTC. This chain connects TRBV2 to TRBJ2-4, with D possibly TRBD2 on 5 matching bases. Trimming took off 5 bases at V and 0 bases at J, with 8 bases between the two ends. Germline CDR1 reads SNHLY; CDR2 reads FYNNEI. The CDR3 covers 14 residues.

J is TRBJ2-4 and V is TRBV7-2; 8 bases are a match to TRBD1. The CDR3 runs to 16 residues. J lost 3 bases, V lost 8 bases, and 12 bases had no gene match. Germline CDR1 SGHTA, CDR2 FQGNSA. The CDR3 nucleotides are TGTGCCAGCGGGTCGCAGGGGGCATTTGTCAAAAACATTCAGTACTTC. Translating it yields CASGSQGAFVKNIQYF.

The chain has TRBV4-1 and TRBJ2-3, with 8 bases lining up with TRBD2. Germline V gives CDR1 MGHRA, CDR2 YSYEKL. V was pared by 0 bases and J by 5 bases, with 1 base of the junction left unmatched. CDR3 length equals 14 residues. The DNA of the CDR3 is TGCGCCAGCAGCCAAGAGACTAGCGTAGATACGCAGTATTTT. Its protein product is CASSQETSVDTQYF.

The chain is built from TRBV30 and TRBJ1-1; D is ambiguous. The CDR3 contains 11 residues. The germline CDR1 and CDR2 sequences are GTSNPN and SVGIG (reference sequence). The V end was cut by 4 bases, the J end by 8 bases, with 11 bases between. CDR3 coding DNA: TGTGCCTGGAAGGCGGGAGGAGAAGCTTTCTTT. This codes for CAWKAGGEAFF.

This chain joins TRBV9 and TRBJ1-1; maybe TRBD1 (5 bases). V gave up 3 bases and J gave up 6 bases, with 21 bases separating them. Germline CDR1 SGDLS, CDR2 YYNGEE. The CDR3 runs to 16 residues. CDR3 in DNA: TGTGCCAGCAGCGCAGAGGGTGGGGGGAAGAGGGCTGAAGCTTTCTTT. It codes for CASSAEGGGKRAEAFF.